Each of the 11 T cell receptor beta chains below was sequenced from the same sample in a study of human T cells and chemical hapten exposure. Time point here: patch test 3, about 24 weeks after DPC sensitization. As to treatment: therapeutic diphenylcyclopropenone sensitization with weekly scalp DPC. TCRdb re-analysed the RACE reads in MiXCR, keeping a single row per CDR3 protein. The table includes some 90,000 distinct CDR3 sequences, roughly 11% detected once. This specimen was whole blood, taken in connection with sensitization to the hapten diphenylcyclopropenone (DPC). The source of these receptors is a woman between 25 and 40 years old with alopecia areata. Some clones in this sample may be carry-over from other donors' samples.

This clonotype was counted at least ten times. This sequence joins TRBV7-7 and TRBJ2-7; TRBD2 might be the D (5 bases). CDR1 SSHAT and CDR2 FNYEAQ come from the germline V gene (reference sequence). The CDR3 contains 13 residues. Between the trimmed V and J ends, which lost 2 bases and 2 bases, there was a span of 7 bases. Written as DNA, the CDR3 is TGTGCCAGCAGCTTATACGGGGCCTACGAGCAGTACGTC. Its translation: CASSLYGAYEQYV.

This clonotype was observed many times. V is TRBV6-1 and J is TRBJ2-7; D unresolved. CDR1 and CDR2 (germline): MNHNS, SASEGT. The germline V and J ends were trimmed by 9 bases and 2 bases, with 17 bases remaining between them. The CDR3 has 14 amino acids. CDR3 coding DNA: TGTGCCAGTCACTGCCGACCTCTACCCTACGAGCAGTACGTC. It translates to CASHCRPLPYEQYV.

This clonotype occurred many times. The rearrangement joins TRBV20-1 to TRBJ2-3; D ambiguous. The V gene lost 0 bases and the J gene lost 5 bases, with 12 bases spanning the gap. Germline V lookup: CDR1 DFQATT, CDR2 SNEGSKA (reference sequence). This CDR3 region has 14 residues. CDR3 sequence reads: CSAREDPAKDTQYF. Written as DNA, the CDR3 is TGCAGTGCTAGAGAAGACCCAGCGAAAGATACGCAGTATTTT.

This clonotype was observed at least ten times. This chain connects TRBV2 to TRBJ2-1; D could derive from TRBD1 or TRBD2 (5 bases each). Germline lookup yields CDR1 SNHLY and CDR2 FYNNEI. CDR3 length: 13 residues. The V and J ends lost 5 bases and 4 bases respectively, with 9 bases between them. This chain's CDR3 is CASSRDQYNEQFF. CDR3 nucleotides: TGTGCCAGCAGTCGGGACCAATACAATGAGCAGTTCTTC. The variable domain in full, completed from reference TRBV2 and TRBJ2-1, reads EPEVTQTPSHQVTQMGQEVILRCVPISNHLYFYWYRQILGQKVEFLVSFYNNEISEKSEIFDDQFSVERPDGSNFTLKIRSTKLEDSAMYFCASSRDQYNEQFFGPGTRLTVL.

The gene calls are TRBV6-2 or TRBV6-3 and TRBJ2-1, with D tentatively TRBD2 (5 bases). This CDR3 is built from 16 residues. Trimming took off 5 bases at V and 3 bases at J, with 17 bases between the two ends. Germline CDR1 reads MNHEY; CDR2 reads SVGEGT. The DNA for the CDR3 is TGTGCCAGCAGTCTGAGGAGGCTGAAGGACTACAATGAGCAGTTCTTC. Translation: CASSLRRLKDYNEQFF.

The table lists this clonotype with many counts. The J gene is TRBJ2-5, the V gene TRBV12-3 or TRBV12-4; no reliable D call. This CDR3 has 15 amino acids. V was trimmed by 3 bases and J by 7 bases, leaving 18 bases between them. CDR3 DNA: TGTGCCAGCAGTTTCGAGCCGCCCCCTGTAGGGACCCAGTACTTC. Its protein product is CASSFEPPPVGTQYF.

The chain joins TRBV10-3 to TRBJ1-2, with TRBD1 identical over 8 bases. Trimming cost V 0 bases and J 3 bases; bases outside gene matches: 12. CDR3 length: 18 amino acids. From germline, CDR1 is ENHRY and CDR2 SYGVKD. CDR3 amino acids: CAISESIPGTGGDYGYTF. The CDR3 nucleotides are TGTGCCATCAGTGAGTCCATCCCCGGCACAGGGGGAGACTATGGCTACACCTTC.

The genes are TRBV5-4 and TRBJ1-5, with D maybe TRBD1 (6 bases). This CDR3 is built from 17 residues. Trimming removed 1 base at V and 0 bases at J, with 14 bases between. The V gene's germline CDR1 is SGHNT and CDR2 YYREEE (reference sequence). The CDR3 nucleotides read TGTGCCAGCAGCTTGCTGGGGACAAAGATTAGCAATCAGCCCCAGCATTTT. Its protein product is CASSLLGTKISNQPQHF.

The rearrangement uses TRBV7-6 and TRBJ1-4; 7 bases agree with TRBD1. Trimming removed 4 bases from V and 0 bases from J; junction bases left unmatched: 14. This CDR3 is 19 amino acids long. Germline values: CDR1 SGHVS, CDR2 FNYEAQ. CDR3 bases: TGTGCCAGCAGCTGGACTTGGACAGGTTCCCCCGCAACTAATGAAAAACTGTTTTTT. It specifies CASSWTWTGSPATNEKLFF.

This clonotype was observed many times. This sequence joins TRBV28 and TRBJ1-2, with D uncertain. The germline V and J ends were trimmed by 5 bases and 7 bases, with 20 bases remaining between them. CDR1 is MDHEN, CDR2 SYDVKM, per germline. The length of the CDR3 is 15 residues. CDR3 nucleotides: TGTGCCAGCAGTGCCCGTGTAGGGAGGGCGTCTGGCTACACCTTC. Its translation: CASSARVGRASGYTF.

This clonotype came up a few times. V usage is TRBV6-6 and J usage is TRBJ1-4; D remains ambiguous. CDR1 is MNHNY and CDR2 is SVGAGI in the germline V gene (reference sequence). CDR3 length: 13 residues. Trimming removed 0 bases at V and 7 bases at J, with 6 bases between. CDR3 DNA sequence: TGTGCCAGCAGTTACTCGACGGTTGAAAAACTGTTTTTT. Translated, it gives CASSYSTVEKLFF.